The rows below give T cell receptor beta chains drawn from one sample of a study of early T cells in non-severe SARS-CoV-2 infection. Each CDR3 protein gets one entry after TCRdb re-called the 5' RACE reads with MiXCR. This sample has roughly 120,000 distinct CDR3 sequences; 14% to 15% occur once, and the top ten carry roughly a fifth. The sample comprised whole blood. The receptors were gathered from an adult who was a healthcare worker with PCR-confirmed SARS-CoV-2 infection or an uninfected control (not recorded which). The CDR3 runs from the conserved cysteine through the conserved F or W. The order of the fields is CDR3 protein, V gene.

cdr3_aa: CASSERDNTEAFF
v_call: TRBV2

cdr3_aa: CASSLVPSGGRTDTQYF
v_call: TRBV11-2

cdr3_aa: CASSSVRGGRTDTQYF
v_call: TRBV5-4

cdr3_aa: CASSRTATNEKLFF
v_call: TRBV9

cdr3_aa: CSVAYHRGQAGNTIYF
v_call: TRBV29-1

cdr3_aa: CATSDSTSGGRDEQFF
v_call: TRBV24-1

cdr3_aa: CASSPDPRSYNEQFF
v_call: TRBV3-1

cdr3_aa: CASSSIPSTDTQYF
v_call: TRBV11-2

cdr3_aa: CSVAYRESTQYF
v_call: TRBV29-1

cdr3_aa: CSAPRQGSRDEQFF
v_call: TRBV20-1

cdr3_aa: CATSPGRGGTETQYF
v_call: TRBV15

cdr3_aa: CAWSVTENTEAFF
v_call: TRBV30

cdr3_aa: CASSLTRSEQFF
v_call: TRBV5-6

cdr3_aa: CASSVDPGTNDEQYF
v_call: TRBV9

cdr3_aa: CASSLDGGLGEAFF
v_call: TRBV12-3/TRBV12-4

cdr3_aa: CASSLGYRYEQYF
v_call: TRBV11-2

cdr3_aa: CASSQEPGLEVAETQYF
v_call: TRBV3-1

cdr3_aa: CATGTRKLNEQFF
v_call: TRBV7-9

cdr3_aa: CASSLSTLGGETQYF
v_call: TRBV7-7

cdr3_aa: CASSLPGQYYGYTF
v_call: TRBV11-2

cdr3_aa: CASSILQEAFF
v_call: TRBV12-3/TRBV12-4

cdr3_aa: CASRPFGTVNAGELFF
v_call: TRBV7-2

cdr3_aa: CASSLGLAEETQYF
v_call: TRBV7-9

cdr3_aa: CASSQDHAETQYF
v_call: TRBV4-2

cdr3_aa: CATSEPGANRSYEQYF
v_call: TRBV24-1

cdr3_aa: CASSLSTSGTDTQYF
v_call: TRBV7-9

cdr3_aa: CASSRRGETQYF
v_call: TRBV7-6

cdr3_aa: CASSGQLNEKLFF
v_call: TRBV11-2

cdr3_aa: CSARRSGGSYEQYF
v_call: TRBV20-1

cdr3_aa: CASRPGSTDTQYF
v_call: TRBV28

cdr3_aa: CASSATLAGGHREQFF
v_call: TRBV6-1

cdr3_aa: CASSQDHGDSPLHF
v_call: TRBV3-1

cdr3_aa: CASSLVAPAPAEAFF
v_call: TRBV7-2

cdr3_aa: CASSFGTGTEAFF
v_call: TRBV7-3

cdr3_aa: CASSLGLSGGYEQFF
v_call: TRBV7-8

cdr3_aa: CSAQTEPHTEAFF
v_call: TRBV29-1

cdr3_aa: CASSSESDTQYF
v_call: TRBV5-1

cdr3_aa: CASSLSAGNGSPLRF
v_call: TRBV11-2

cdr3_aa: CASSPNRGRNTEAFF
v_call: TRBV12-3/TRBV12-4

cdr3_aa: CSARDGGSDTEAFF
v_call: TRBV20-1

cdr3_aa: CASSPEDTEAFF
v_call: TRBV9

cdr3_aa: CASSPSLVSEKLFF
v_call: TRBV27

cdr3_aa: CASRLATSTDTQYF
v_call: TRBV6-1

cdr3_aa: CASSVEAEMNTEAFF
v_call: TRBV9

cdr3_aa: CASSSGPKSGTRNSPLHF
v_call: TRBV6-6

cdr3_aa: CATSDQGTSGGTGELFF
v_call: TRBV24-1

cdr3_aa: CASSFSGGGNEQFF
v_call: TRBV25-1

cdr3_aa: CASSRDSTNSGANVLTF
v_call: TRBV3-1